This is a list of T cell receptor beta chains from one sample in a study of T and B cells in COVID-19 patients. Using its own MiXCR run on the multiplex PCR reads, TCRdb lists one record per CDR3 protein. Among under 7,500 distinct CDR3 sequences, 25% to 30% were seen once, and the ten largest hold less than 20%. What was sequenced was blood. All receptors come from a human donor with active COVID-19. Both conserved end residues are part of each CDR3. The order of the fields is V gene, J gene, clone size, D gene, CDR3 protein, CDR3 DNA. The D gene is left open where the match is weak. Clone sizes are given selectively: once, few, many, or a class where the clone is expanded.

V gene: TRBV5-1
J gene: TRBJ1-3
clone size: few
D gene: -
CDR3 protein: CASSPRETGGNTIYF
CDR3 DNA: TGCGCCAGCAGCCCTAGGGAGACAGGAGGAAACACCATATATTTT

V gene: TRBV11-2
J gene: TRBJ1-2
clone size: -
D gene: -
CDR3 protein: CASSTGPSYGYTF
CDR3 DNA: TGTGCCAGCAGCACCGGACCGAGCTATGGCTACACCTTC

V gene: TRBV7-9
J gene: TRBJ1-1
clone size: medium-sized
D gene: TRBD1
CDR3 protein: CASSLGTGGLGTEAFF
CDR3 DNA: TGTGCCAGCAGCTTAGGAACAGGGGGCTTAGGAACTGAAGCTTTCTTT

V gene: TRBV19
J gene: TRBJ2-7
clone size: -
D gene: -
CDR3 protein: CASSAPGGQRTLEQYF
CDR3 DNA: TGTGCCAGTAGTGCCCCGGGGGGACAGAGGACCCTCGAGCAGTACTTC

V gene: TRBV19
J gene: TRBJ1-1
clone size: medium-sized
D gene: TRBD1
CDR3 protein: CASSSGPGGTEAFF
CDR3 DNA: TGTGCCAGTAGTAGCGGGCCAGGGGGGACTGAAGCTTTCTTT

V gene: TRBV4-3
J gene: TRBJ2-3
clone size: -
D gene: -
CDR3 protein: CASSLTGGRAFPDTQYF
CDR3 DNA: TGCGCCAGCAGCCTCACGGGGGGCAGGGCTTTCCCAGATACGCAGTATTTT

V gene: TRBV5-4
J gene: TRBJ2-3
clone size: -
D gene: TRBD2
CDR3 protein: CASSLGTSLGTDTQYF
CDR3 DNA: TGTGCCAGCAGCTTGGGGACTAGCTTGGGCACAGATACGCAGTATTTT

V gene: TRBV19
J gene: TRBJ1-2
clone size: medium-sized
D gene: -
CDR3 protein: CASTVRGDYGYTF
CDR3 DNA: TGTGCCAGTACCGTAAGGGGGGACTATGGCTACACCTTC

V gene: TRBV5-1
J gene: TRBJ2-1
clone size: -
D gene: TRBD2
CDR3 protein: CASSRERGANNEQFF
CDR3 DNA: TGCGCCAGCAGCAGGGAGCGGGGGGCCAACAATGAGCAGTTCTTC

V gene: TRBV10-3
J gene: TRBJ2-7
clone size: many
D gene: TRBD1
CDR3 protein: CATRRTGDNYEQYF
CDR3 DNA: TGTGCCACTAGAAGGACAGGGGACAACTACGAGCAGTACTTC

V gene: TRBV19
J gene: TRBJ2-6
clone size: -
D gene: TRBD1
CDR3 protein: CATGPGQGAVGLRTGANVLTF
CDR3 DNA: TGTGCCACTGGGCCCGGACAGGGGGCTGTCGGGCTTCGAACTGGGGCCAACGTCCTGACTTTC

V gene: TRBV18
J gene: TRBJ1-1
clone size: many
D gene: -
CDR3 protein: CASSPSSQNTEAFF
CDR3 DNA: TGTGCCAGCTCACCCTCCAGCCAGAACACTGAAGCTTTCTTT